The next 14 T cell receptor beta chains were all read from a single sample in a study of blood T cell repertoires in COVID-19. TCRdb's copy holds only in-frame clones and misses some; the assay was immunoSEQ multiplex PCR. This repertoire shows 150,000 to 200,000 clones, 88% found once; its top ten account for roughly 9%. The sample was PBMCs or T cells enriched from blood (not recorded which). These receptors all stem from a woman aged 18-35 years who had recovered from COVID-19.

This chain links TRBV11-2 with TRBJ1-3, with D maybe TRBD1 (5 bases). This CDR3 spans 16 amino acids. The germline gives CDR1 SGHAT, CDR2 FQNNGV. V gave up 3 bases and J gave up 0 bases, with 12 bases separating them. This CDR3 is CASSLEHTGSGNTIYF. CDR3 bases: TGTGCCAGCAGCTTGGAACACACAGGCTCTGGAAACACCATATATTTT.

The rearrangement uses TRBV11-3 and TRBJ2-2; TRBD2 is a possible D gene (6 bases). V was clipped by 3 bases and J by 1 base, with 12 bases between them. The germline V gene has CDR1 SGHNT and CDR2 YENEEA. The length of the CDR3 is 16 residues. As DNA, the CDR3 is TGTGCCAGCAGCTTTGGGGGGAGGAAGAACACCGGGGAGCTGTTTTTT. This encodes CASSFGGRKNTGELFF.

The DNA for the CDR3 is TGTGCCAGCAGCGTCTTAGGGACAGGGTCCACCGGGGAGCTGTTTTTT. The encoded protein is CASSVLGTGSTGELFF. The chain has TRBV7-2 and TRBJ2-2; TRBD1 aligns across 9 bases. Losses at the gene ends were 5 bases for V and 4 bases for J; bases not matched to a gene: 8. This CDR3 is built from 16 residues. The germline V gene has CDR1 SGHTA and CDR2 FQGNSA.

The chain links TRBV19 to TRBJ2-6; no reliable D call. With 6 bases removed from V and 1 base from J, the gap between germline ends came to 4 bases. Germline CDR1 LNHDA, CDR2 SQIVND (reference sequence). This CDR3 comprises 13 residues. The CDR3 protein is CASSSSGANVLTF. The CDR3 nucleotides read TGTGCCAGTAGCTCGTCTGGGGCCAACGTCCTGACTTTC.

This clone was seen only a few times. The V and J genes are TRBV4-1 and TRBJ2-7, with D possibly matching TRBD1 (6 bases). Looked up from germline, CDR1 is MGHRA and CDR2 is YSYEKL. Deletions cut 3 bases from V and 4 bases from J, with 19 bases between. The CDR3 covers 16 residues. The CDR3 is CASSHDAGELGYEQYF. For the CDR3, the DNA is TGCGCCAGCAGCCACGACGCAGGGGAGTTGGGATACGAGCAGTACTTC.

The chain links TRBV4-1 to TRBJ1-4; D unresolved. Looked up from germline, CDR1 is MGHRA and CDR2 is YSYEKL. The CDR3 length is 14 residues. Trimming left V 0 bases short and J 13 bases short, with 15 bases between. The CDR3 region is CASSQDPGSERLFF. The DNA for the CDR3 is TGCGCCAGCAGCCAAGATCCGGGGTCTGAACGACTGTTTTTT.

V gene TRBV28 combines with J gene TRBJ1-5; 8 nucleotides match TRBD1. This CDR3 has 16 residues. V was pared by 3 bases and J by 4 bases, with 8 bases of the junction left unmatched. Germline V lookup: CDR1 MDHEN, CDR2 SYDVKM. CDR3 loop: CASSFHRGTGNQPQHF. The CDR3 DNA follows: TGTGCCAGCAGTTTCCACCGAGGGACAGGAAATCAGCCCCAGCATTTT.

The chain couples TRBV5-8 to TRBJ1-5; 8 positions match TRBD1. V was clipped by 5 bases and J by 6 bases; unmatched bases: 4. The germline gives CDR1 SGHTS, CDR2 YDEGEE. This CDR3 has 13 residues. CDR3 sequence: CASRPTGVQPQHF. The CDR3 DNA reads as TGTGCCAGCAGACCGACAGGGGTTCAGCCCCAGCATTTT.

The V call is TRBV19, the J call TRBJ2-5, with D possibly matching TRBD2 (6 bases). The CDR3 totals 15 residues. With 10 bases removed from V and 2 bases from J, the gap between germline ends came to 20 bases. Germline CDR1 reads LNHDA; CDR2 reads SQIVND (reference sequence). The CDR3 loop reads CATTPGTPDQETQYF. The CDR3, as DNA: TGTGCCACCACCCCAGGGACTCCTGATCAAGAGACCCAGTACTTC.

The rearrangement uses TRBV3-1 (or the pseudogene TRBV3-2) and TRBJ2-1; TRBD1 agrees at 7 bases. The V gene's germline CDR1 is LGHDT and CDR2 YNNKEL (reference sequence). This CDR3 contains 15 residues. Trimming cost V 4 bases and J 1 base; bases outside gene matches: 4. CDR3: CASSLGQESYNEQFF. The CDR3 nucleotides read TGTGCCAGCAGCCTCGGACAGGAGTCCTACAATGAGCAGTTCTTC.

The V and J genes are TRBV5-6 and TRBJ2-7; 9 bases match TRBD1. The CDR3 sequence is 14 residues long. From germline, CDR1 is SGHDT and CDR2 YYEEEE. V lost 4 bases, J lost 1 base, and 3 bases stayed unmatched. This CDR3 reads CASSQGQGSYEQYF. For the CDR3, the DNA is TGTGCCAGCAGCCAGGGACAGGGATCCTACGAGCAGTACTTC.

This clone was counted a single time. This sequence joins TRBV11-2 and TRBJ1-6; TRBD1 is a possible D gene (6 bases). The V gene's germline CDR1 is SGHAT and CDR2 FQNNGV. This CDR3 region has 14 residues. With 5 bases removed from V and 9 bases from J, the gap between germline ends came to 14 bases. In nucleotides, the CDR3 is TGTGCCAGCAGCCCACGGGACACCGGTTCACCCCTCCACTTT. It yields the protein CASSPRDTGSPLHF.

The rearrangement links TRBV4-2 to TRBJ1-1; D unresolved. This CDR3 comprises 16 residues. Germline-derived CDR1 and CDR2 are LGHNA and YNFKEQ. V was clipped by 4 bases and J by 2 bases, with 17 bases between them. CDR3 loop: CASSPEQGRGNTEAFF. Here the CDR3 DNA reads TGTGCCAGCAGCCCCGAGCAAGGCCGCGGAAACACTGAAGCTTTCTTT.

The chain has TRBV28 and TRBJ1-1; D is uncertain. CDR1 is MDHEN, CDR2 SYDVKM, per germline. The CDR3 consists of 13 residues. With 7 bases removed from V and 2 bases from J, the gap between germline ends came to 11 bases. For the CDR3, the DNA is TGTGCCAGCACCCCCTTGAGAAACACTGAAGCTTTCTTT. Translation gives CASTPLRNTEAFF.